The 18 T cell receptor beta chains listed next were all sequenced from one sample in a study of CD8+CD57+ T cells in acquired aplastic anemia. Profiles of TCR beta VDJ and CDR3 were generated from a genomic DNA template. Using its own MiXCR run on the reads, TCRdb lists one record per CDR3 protein. The repertoire has around 140,000 distinct CDR3 sequences, around two fifths of them found once; the top ten carry 8% to 8.5%. Sequenced input: sorted CD4+, CD8+, or CD8+CD57+ T cells (not recorded which) from PBMCs. These TCRs come from a human donor in good health, serving as a control.

This clonotype was counted many times. The chain uses TRBV5-1 and TRBJ2-7; D gene uncertain. V was pared by 2 bases and J by 2 bases, with 8 bases between. CDR3 size: 13 residues. The germline V gene has CDR1 SGHRS and CDR2 YFSETQ. This CDR3 reads CASSFAPPYEQYF. The DNA of the CDR3 is TGCGCCAGCAGCTTTGCGCCCCCCTACGAGCAGTACTTC. Drawing the rest from reference TRBV5-1 and TRBJ2-7, the complete variable domain is KAGVTQTPRYLIKTRGQQVTLSCSPISGHRSVSWYQQTPGQGLQFLFEYFSETQRNKGNFPGRFSGRQFSNSRSEMNVSTLELGDSALYLCASSFAPPYEQYFGPGTRLTVT.

About this clonotype itself: The junction shows a germline mismatch at one end, possibly a read error. The J gene is TRBJ2-7, the V gene TRBV7-9; D assignment may be TRBD1 or TRBD2 (5 bases each). Germline V gives CDR1 SEHNR, CDR2 FQNEAQ (reference sequence). The CDR3 is 14 residues long. The CDR3 spells CTSSVGDRFYEQYF. The DNA for the CDR3 is TGTACCAGCTCCGTAGGGGACCGATTCTACGAGCAGTACTTC.

This clonotype was recorded at least ten times. V gene TRBV20-1 combines with J gene TRBJ2-1; 9 bases line up with TRBD2. The germline CDR1 and CDR2 sequences are DFQATT and SNEGSKA (reference sequence). CDR3 length equals 13 residues. V was pared by 5 bases and J by 6 bases, with 5 bases of the junction left unmatched. The CDR3 is CSALAGGPNEQFF. The CDR3 coding sequence is TGCAGTGCTTTGGCGGGAGGGCCCAATGAGCAGTTCTTC.

The chain joins TRBV10-2 to TRBJ2-3; possible D gene TRBD2, 5 bases. V dropped 8 bases and J dropped 5 bases, with 11 bases sitting between them. Germline assignment: CDR1 WSHSY and CDR2 SAAADI. CDR3 length: 12 residues. CDR3 protein: CASRLTGDTQYF. CDR3 bases: TGCGCCAGCCGACTAACGGGAGATACGCAGTATTTT.

The J gene is TRBJ1-3, the V gene TRBV9; D perhaps matches TRBD1 (5 bases). This CDR3 region has 17 residues. Trimming pared 0 bases from V and 0 bases from J, leaving 13 bases between. Germline loops: CDR1 SGDLS, CDR2 YYNGEE. Here the CDR3 DNA reads TGTGCCAGCAGCGTAGTAGGGGACGGGAGCTCTGGAAACACCATATATTTT. It yields the protein CASSVVGDGSSGNTIYF.

This CDR3 is CATSRTLGDGYEQYF. CDR3 nucleotide sequence: TGTGCCACCAGCAGAACCCTTGGGGACGGGTACGAGCAGTACTTC. This chain connects TRBV15 to TRBJ2-7, with D perhaps being TRBD1 or TRBD2 (5 bases each). The germline V gene has CDR1 LNHNV and CDR2 YYDKDF (reference sequence). The CDR3 is 15 residues long. Trimming shortened V by 2 bases and J by 4 bases, and 15 bases separated the two germline ends.

This clonotype was recorded many times. The chain uses TRBV2 and TRBJ2-2; either TRBD1 or TRBD2 may supply D (6 bases each). CDR1 is SNHLY and CDR2 is FYNNEI in the germline V gene. V gave up 6 bases and J gave up 7 bases, with 15 bases separating them. The CDR3 totals 14 residues. Here the CDR3 reads CASREQRGVGELFF. The DNA of the CDR3 is TGTGCCAGCAGGGAACAAAGGGGGGTCGGGGAGCTGTTTTTT.

The gene calls are TRBV10-1 and TRBJ1-1; 7 nucleotides agree with TRBD1. The CDR3 contains 15 residues. The germline CDR1 and CDR2 sequences are WNHNN and SYGVQD (reference sequence). V trimming: 0 bases; J trimming: 7 bases; junction bases outside the gene matches: 8. The CDR3 DNA reads TGCGCCAGCAGTGAGTCGTTCCCAGGGGGGAGTGAAGCTTTCTTT. It is translated as CASSESFPGGSEAFF.

This clonotype was seen a few times. Just one base apart from a much larger clone, this may be a read error. The V call is TRBV20-1, the J call TRBJ1-5; TRBD1 might be the D (5 bases). CDR3 length: 14 amino acids. The germline V gene has CDR1 DFQATT and CDR2 SNEGSKA (reference sequence). The CDR3 protein is CRARAGTDNQPQHF. In DNA, the CDR3 is TGCCGTGCTAGAGCGGGGACGGACAATCAGCCCCAGCATTTT.

This clonotype was detected only a few times. V usage is TRBV29-1 and J usage is TRBJ2-5; TRBD1 or TRBD2 may be the D gene (6 bases each). CDR1 and CDR2 (germline): SQVTM, ANQGSEA. The V end was cut by 0 bases, the J end by 5 bases, with 10 bases between. This CDR3 is built from 13 residues. The chain's CDR3 is CSVEEGGGETQYF. In DNA form, the CDR3 reads TGCAGCGTTGAAGAGGGGGGCGGCGAGACCCAGTACTTC.

At least ten counts were recorded for this clonotype. The chain employs TRBV7-8 and TRBJ2-7; D call uncertain. The CDR3 length is 15 residues. Trimming cost V 4 bases and J 0 bases, with 13 bases left between them. CDR1 SGHVS and CDR2 FQNEAQ come from the germline V gene. The CDR3 is CASSSNPGYSYEQYF. In DNA, the CDR3 is TGTGCCAGCAGCTCAAACCCAGGTTACTCCTACGAGCAGTACTTC.

As regards this clonotype: A read error is possible here, since a much larger clone lies one base away. It is likely a read error, because the conserved phenylalanine at the end of the CDR3 is missing. V usage is TRBV7-2 and J usage is TRBJ2-2, with TRBD2 matching 8 bases. The CDR3 is made up of 16 amino acids. Per the germline V gene, CDR1 is SGHTA and CDR2 is FQGNSA. CDR3 protein: CASSVAGRGVTGELFS. CDR3 in DNA: TGTGCCAGCAGCGTAGCCGGGAGGGGGGTGACCGGGGAGCTGTTTTCT.

The chain links TRBV20-1 to TRBJ1-6; tentatively, D is TRBD1 (5 bases). The CDR3 length is 15 residues. Germline-derived CDR1 and CDR2 are DFQATT and SNEGSKA (reference sequence). V lost 1 base and J 9 bases, leaving 16 bases between the germline ends. The CDR3 is CSARVGQIRPSPLHF. The DNA for the CDR3 is TGCAGTGCTAGAGTGGGGCAGATCCGTCCTTCACCCCTCCACTTT.

This clonotype was counted ten times or more. The rearrangement joins TRBV9 to TRBJ2-1; possibly TRBD2 for D (6 bases). CDR3 length: 14 amino acids. CDR1 is SGDLS, CDR2 YYNGEE, per germline. V lost 0 bases, J lost 6 bases, and 10 bases lay in between. CDR3 loop: CASSVELAVNEQFF. The CDR3 region has the DNA TGTGCCAGCAGCGTAGAACTAGCAGTCAATGAGCAGTTCTTC.

The chain recombines TRBV20-1 with TRBJ2-7; D uncertain. With 0 bases removed from V and 4 bases from J, the gap between germline ends came to 13 bases. Looked up from germline, CDR1 is DFQATT and CDR2 is SNEGSKA (reference sequence). This CDR3 region has 14 residues. DNA of the CDR3: TGCAGTGCTAGAGATACCCCCTCTAGGTACGAGCAGTACTTC. Amino acids: CSARDTPSRYEQYF.

The chain is built from TRBV27 and TRBJ1-1; unclear D gene. The germline gives CDR1 MNHEY, CDR2 SMNVEV (reference sequence). Trimming shortened V by 3 bases and J by 0 bases, and 8 bases separated the two germline ends. The CDR3 is 14 residues long. CDR3 residues: CASSFRLMNTEAFF. In nucleotides, the CDR3 is TGTGCCAGCAGTTTCCGGCTGATGAACACTGAAGCTTTCTTT.

This clonotype was seen at least ten times. The gene calls are TRBV5-4 and TRBJ1-1; the D is unclear. The V end was cut by 6 bases, the J end by 4 bases, with 19 bases between. CDR1 and CDR2 (germline): SGHNT, YYREEE (reference sequence). The CDR3 loop spans 15 amino acids. The DNA for the CDR3 is TGTGCCAGCACAAGAGACAACCAGAGGAGCACTGAAGCTTTCTTT. Amino acid sequence: CASTRDNQRSTEAFF.

The V call is TRBV7-6, the J call TRBJ2-1; D not resolved. This CDR3 has 15 amino acids. CDR1 is SGHVS, CDR2 FNYEAQ, per germline. V lost 5 bases and J 2 bases, leaving 13 bases between the germline ends. The CDR3 reads CASSHESDTYNEQFF. CDR3 DNA sequence: TGTGCCAGCAGCCATGAGAGCGATACCTACAATGAGCAGTTCTTC.